This T cell receptor (beta chain) was sequenced during a study of blood T cell repertoires in COVID-19. Study-wide context: Samples representing acute and convalescent COVID-19 were sourced from the United States, Italy and Spain. T cells, B-cell-depleted T cells, or PBMCs supplied cDNA or gDNA.

Authors' analysis steps: Estimation of nucleated cell counts was performed using reference gene primer amplification. Using immunoSEQ multiplex PCR, the repertoire was profiled, and TCRdb retains in-frame clones only, with some absent. V, J and clone size were drawn from that table, and D and trimming were deduced from the DNA. The sample has 43,000 or so clones, roughly 87% seen once. Trimming left V 0 bases short and J 4 bases short, with 9 bases between. The CDR3 sequence is 14 residues long. CDR1 and CDR2 (germline): LGHDT, YNNKEL (reference sequence). Sequencing was performed on peripheral blood. The V and J genes are TRBV3-1 (or the pseudogene TRBV3-2) and TRBJ1-2, with D maybe TRBD1 (6 bases). The receptor comes from a woman of 80 years or more with active COVID-19. CDR3 sequence reads: CASSQDQQGYGYTF. The DNA of the CDR3 is TGTGCCAGCAGCCAAGACCAACAGGGCTATGGCTACACCTTC.